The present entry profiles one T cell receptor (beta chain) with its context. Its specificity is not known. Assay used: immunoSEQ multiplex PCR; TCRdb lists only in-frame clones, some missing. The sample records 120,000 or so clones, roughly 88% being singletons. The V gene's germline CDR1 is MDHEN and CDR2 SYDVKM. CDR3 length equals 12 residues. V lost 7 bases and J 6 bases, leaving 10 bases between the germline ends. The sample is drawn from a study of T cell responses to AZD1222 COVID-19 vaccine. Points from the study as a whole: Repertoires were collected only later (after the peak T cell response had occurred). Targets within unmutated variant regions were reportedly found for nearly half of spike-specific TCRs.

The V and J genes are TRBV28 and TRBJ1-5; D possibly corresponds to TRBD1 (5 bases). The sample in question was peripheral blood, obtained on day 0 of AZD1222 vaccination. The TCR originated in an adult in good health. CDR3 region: CASMGVGQPQHF. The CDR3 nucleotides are TGTGCCAGCATGGGGGTGGGTCAGCCCCAGCATTTT.